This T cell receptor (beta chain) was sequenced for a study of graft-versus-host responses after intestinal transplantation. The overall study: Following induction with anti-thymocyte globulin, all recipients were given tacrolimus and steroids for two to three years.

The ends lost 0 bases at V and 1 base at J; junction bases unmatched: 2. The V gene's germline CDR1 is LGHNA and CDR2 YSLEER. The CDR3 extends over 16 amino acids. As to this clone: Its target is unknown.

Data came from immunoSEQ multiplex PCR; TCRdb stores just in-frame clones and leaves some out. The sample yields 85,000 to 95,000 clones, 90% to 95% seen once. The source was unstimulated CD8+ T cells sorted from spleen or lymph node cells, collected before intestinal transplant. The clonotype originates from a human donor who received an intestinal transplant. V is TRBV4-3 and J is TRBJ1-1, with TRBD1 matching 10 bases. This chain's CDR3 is CASSQDWDRGNTEAFF. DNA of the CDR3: TGCGCCAGCAGCCAAGATTGGGACAGGGGGAACACTGAAGCTTTCTTT.